Listed here are 18 T cell receptor beta chains from one sample, sequenced in a study of radiotherapy plus CTLA-4 blockade in lung cancer. Sequencing used immunoSEQ multiplex PCR; TCRdb keeps in-frame clones, though not all of them. The profile covers approximately 52,000 clones, with approximately 80% appearing a single time and less than 3% taken by the ten largest. The sequencing used peripheral blood, collected from a patient treated with radiotherapy plus ipilimumab. Source of these receptors: a human donor with non-small cell lung cancer whose response to radiotherapy plus ipilimumab could not be evaluated.

The rearrangement links TRBV9 to TRBJ2-5; 7 nucleotides agree with TRBD2. The last part of the DNA fits TRBJ2-7 better; the J call may be wrong. Per germline, CDR1 SGDLS and CDR2 YYNGEE. The CDR3 extends over 13 amino acids. The CDR3 coding sequence is TGTGCCAGCAGGCCGGGGGGAGGCGACGAGCAGTACTTC. Translated, it gives CASRPGGGDEQYF.

This clone was picked up one time. The CDR3 nucleotides read TGCAGCGTTGAGGGTGGGGGGGATAGCACAGATACGCAGTATTTT. This translates into CSVEGGGDSTDTQYF. The rearrangement links TRBV29-1 to TRBJ2-3; 7 bases map to TRBD2. Germline V gene data show CDR1 as SQVTM and CDR2 as ANQGSEA. This CDR3 has 15 amino acids. J lost 0 bases, V lost 3 bases, and 6 bases had no gene match.

This sequence joins TRBV7-2 and TRBJ2-7; tentative D call: TRBD1 (6 bases). The CDR3 runs 14 residues. CDR1 and CDR2 from the germline V gene are SGHTA and FQGNSA. The V gene lost 6 bases and the J gene lost 0 bases, with 12 bases spanning the gap. The CDR3 protein is CASSPDRNSYEQYF. The CDR3 nucleotides read TGTGCCAGCAGTCCTGACAGGAACTCCTACGAGCAGTACTTC.

J is TRBJ2-1 and V is TRBV6-1, with D unresolved. This CDR3 spans 15 amino acids. V was cut by 1 base and J by 0 bases, with 7 bases left in between. From germline, CDR1 is MNHNS and CDR2 SASEGT. DNA of the CDR3: TGTGCCAGCAGTGAAGACTTCCGCTCCTACAATGAGCAGTTCTTC. It encodes CASSEDFRSYNEQFF.

The chain couples TRBV5-1 to TRBJ2-3; D is perhaps TRBD2 (6 bases). Trimming took 2 bases from V and 2 from J, leaving 12 bases between them. Germline V gene sequence: CDR1 SGHRS, CDR2 YFSETQ. The CDR3 sequence is 15 residues long. Here the CDR3 reads CASSLLRGNTDTQYF. The CDR3 nucleotides read TGCGCCAGCAGCTTACTGCGGGGTAACACAGATACGCAGTATTTT.

The CDR3 DNA sequence: TGTGCTGGGACAGGGAAAGGAAACACTGAAGCTTTCTTT. This translates into CAGTGKGNTEAFF. This chain connects TRBV30 to TRBJ1-1; 9 nucleotides align to TRBD1. The CDR3 runs 13 residues. The germline CDR1 and CDR2 sequences are GTSNPN and SVGIG (reference sequence).

V and J are TRBV27 and TRBJ2-1; the match to TRBD2 covers 8 bases. The CDR3 contains 15 residues. The V segment lost 6 bases and the J segment 0 bases; nucleotides outside the gene matches: 4. Looked up from germline, CDR1 is MNHEY and CDR2 is SMNVEV (reference sequence). The CDR3 protein is CASRAGTSSYNEQFF. CDR3 sequence (DNA): TGTGCCAGCAGGGCCGGGACTAGCTCCTACAATGAGCAGTTCTTC.

This clone was observed once. This rearrangement joins TRBV20-1 to TRBJ2-5; no clear D. The V and J ends lost 7 bases and 5 bases respectively, with 11 bases between them. Germline V lookup: CDR1 DFQATT, CDR2 SNEGSKA (reference sequence). CDR3 length: 11 amino acids. Here the CDR3 DNA reads TGCAGTGAAGGTAGCTCGGAGACCCAGTACTTC. Its protein product is CSEGSSETQYF.

This clone was observed a single time. The genes are TRBV5-1 and TRBJ2-5; 7 bases agree with TRBD2. The J call could be wrong; TRBJ2-7 is a better fit for the DNA end. Germline CDR1 and CDR2: SGHRS and YFSETQ. The CDR3 is made up of 15 amino acids. Here the CDR3 reads CASSLTASGAYEQYF. The DNA of the CDR3 is TGCGCCAGCAGCTTGACGGCTAGCGGAGCCTACGAGCAGTACTTC.

This chain connects TRBV7-9 to TRBJ2-7, with D perhaps matching TRBD1 (6 bases). Between the trimmed V and J ends, which lost 1 base and 0 bases, there was a span of 7 bases. Germline V gene data show CDR1 as SEHNR and CDR2 as FQNEAQ (reference sequence). This CDR3 spans 14 amino acids. CDR3 loop: CASSLGDTSYEQYF. CDR3 DNA sequence: TGTGCCAGCAGCTTAGGGGACACCTCCTACGAGCAGTACTTC. Full variable domain (outside the CDR3, taken from reference TRBV7-9 and TRBJ2-7): DTGVSQNPRHKITKRGQNVTFRCDPISEHNRLYWYRQTLGQGPEFLTYFQNEAQLEKSRLLSDRFSAERPKGSFSTLEIQRTEQGDSAMYLCASSLGDTSYEQYFGPGTRLTVT.

This clone has a handful of counts. The chain links TRBV6-5 to TRBJ1-2; TRBD1 might be the D (6 bases). V shed 2 bases and J shed 12 bases, with 10 bases lying between them. Looked up from germline, CDR1 is MNHEY and CDR2 is SVGAGI. This CDR3 is built from 11 residues. This CDR3 is CASSYQGRDTF. The CDR3 coding sequence is TGTGCCAGCAGTTACCAGGGGCGAGACACCTTC.

The chain combines TRBV7-2 with TRBJ2-5; D may be TRBD2 (5 bases). This CDR3 has 14 amino acids. V was cut by 8 bases and J by 0 bases, with 13 bases left in between. Germline V lookup: CDR1 SGHTA, CDR2 FQGNSA. The CDR3 region has the DNA TGTGCCAGCGGACGGACTTACTACCAAGAGACCCAGTACTTC. Its protein product is CASGRTYYQETQYF.

This clone is classed as medium-sized. J is TRBJ1-5 and V is TRBV10-3; 7 nucleotides agree with TRBD1. CDR1 and CDR2 (germline): ENHRY, SYGVKD. The V gene end was trimmed by 2 bases and the J gene end by 2 bases; junction bases not matched to a gene: 3. This CDR3 has 15 residues. CDR3 coding DNA: TGTGCCATCAGTGAGACAGGGGAGGGCAATCAGCCCCAGCATTTT. It codes for CAISETGEGNQPQHF.

The table lists this clone with a few counts. This sequence joins TRBV11-2 and TRBJ2-1, with a possible D match to TRBD1 (6 bases). The CDR3 totals 15 residues. The V gene lost 5 bases and the J gene lost 1 base, with 12 bases spanning the gap. Germline lookup yields CDR1 SGHAT and CDR2 FQNNGV. The CDR3 reads CASSVAGVSYNEQFF. CDR3 DNA: TGTGCCAGCAGCGTCGCAGGGGTTTCCTACAATGAGCAGTTCTTC.

In its sample, this clone was seen a few times. The J gene is TRBJ2-3, the V gene TRBV6-5; perhaps TRBD1 as D (5 bases). CDR1 is MNHEY and CDR2 is SVGAGI in the germline V gene. The ends were cut back, 0 bases at V and 4 bases at J, with 14 bases in the middle. There are 16 residues in the CDR3. As DNA, the CDR3 is TGTGCCAGCAGTTACTCGGTAGGGGCTGAGCCAGATACGCAGTATTTT. It specifies CASSYSVGAEPDTQYF.

V and J are TRBV2 and TRBJ2-5; no definite D call. Germline CDR1 is SNHLY and CDR2 is FYNNEI. The ends were cut back, 7 bases at V and 5 bases at J, with 14 bases in the middle. This CDR3 region has 13 residues. The CDR3 spells CASTEVLRETQYF. CDR3 nucleotide sequence: TGTGCCAGCACCGAGGTTCTAAGGGAGACCCAGTACTTC.

This clone was seen more than once but under ten times. The chain is built from TRBV14 and TRBJ1-2; D gene ambiguous. V was clipped by 2 bases and J by 6 bases, with 13 bases between them. Germline V gene sequence: CDR1 SGHDN, CDR2 FVKESK. The length of the CDR3 is 14 residues. DNA for the CDR3: TGTGCCAGCAGCCAATGGGTTTTTGGGCATGGCTACACCTTC. Translation gives CASSQWVFGHGYTF.

J is TRBJ1-1 and V is TRBV5-1; TRBD1 agrees at 10 bases. The germline CDR1 and CDR2 sequences are SGHRS and YFSETQ. V lost 4 bases, J lost 3 bases, and 6 bases stayed unmatched. The CDR3 contains 15 residues. In DNA form, the CDR3 reads TGCGCCAGCAGCAGGTCGGGACAGGGGTACACTGAAGCTTTCTTT. Residues: CASSRSGQGYTEAFF.